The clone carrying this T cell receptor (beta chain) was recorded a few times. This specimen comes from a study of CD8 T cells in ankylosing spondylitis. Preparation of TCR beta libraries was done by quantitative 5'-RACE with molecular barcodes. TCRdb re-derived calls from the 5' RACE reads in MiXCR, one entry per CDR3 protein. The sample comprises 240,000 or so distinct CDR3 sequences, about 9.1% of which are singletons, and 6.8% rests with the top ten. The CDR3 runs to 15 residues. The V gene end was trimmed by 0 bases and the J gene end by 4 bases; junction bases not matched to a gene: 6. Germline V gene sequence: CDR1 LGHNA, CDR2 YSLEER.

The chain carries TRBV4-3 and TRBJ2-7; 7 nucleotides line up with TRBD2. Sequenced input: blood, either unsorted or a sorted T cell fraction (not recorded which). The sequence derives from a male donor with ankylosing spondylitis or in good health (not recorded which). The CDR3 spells CASSQDNTGGYEQYF. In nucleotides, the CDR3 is TGCGCCAGCAGCCAAGATAATACGGGGGGATACGAGCAGTACTTC.